The 3 T cell receptor beta chains in this list originate from one sample, sequenced in a study of T cells in Graves' hyperthyroidism and ophthalmopathy. RNA transcripts provided the source from which TCR beta CDR3 regions were amplified. RT-PCR in the first round (using the HTBI primer set) targeted the TCR CDR3. One entry per CDR3 protein results from TCRdb running MiXCR on the multiplex PCR reads. The sample consists of under 450,000 distinct CDR3 sequences, less than 15% of them appearing once. What was sequenced was blood. These receptors came from a man aged 25-45 years with Graves' hyperthyroidism that later progressed to Graves' ophthalmopathy.

This clonotype has only one observation. This chain uses TRBV6-1 with TRBJ1-3; tentative D call: TRBD1 (5 bases). Germline V gives CDR1 MNHNS, CDR2 SASEGT. The CDR3 spans 12 residues. V lost 11 bases and J 4 bases, leaving 12 bases between the germline ends. DNA for the CDR3: TGTGCCTCTTTGGGGCCCGGAAACACCATATATTTT. Translation: CASLGPGNTIYF.

V usage is TRBV7-6 and J usage is TRBJ2-2, with D possibly being TRBD1 (6 bases). Germline V lookup: CDR1 SGHVS, CDR2 FNYEAQ. Trimming shortened V by 0 bases and J by 5 bases, and 13 bases separated the two germline ends. The CDR3 length is 16 residues. The CDR3 DNA reads as TGTGCCAGCAGCTTAGCCACAGGGACAAGGACCGGGGAGCTGTTTTTT. Protein sequence: CASSLATGTRTGELFF.

This clonotype was counted a few times. This chain connects TRBV7-3 to TRBJ2-2; 7 nucleotides align to TRBD1. Per the germline V gene, CDR1 is SGHTA and CDR2 is FQGTGA. The V and J ends lost 4 bases and 3 bases, in that order; junction bases with no gene match: 5. This CDR3 contains 15 residues. The CDR3 loop reads CASSSRQGYTGELFF. In nucleotides, the CDR3 is TGTGCCAGCAGCTCTCGACAGGGTTACACCGGGGAGCTGTTTTTT.